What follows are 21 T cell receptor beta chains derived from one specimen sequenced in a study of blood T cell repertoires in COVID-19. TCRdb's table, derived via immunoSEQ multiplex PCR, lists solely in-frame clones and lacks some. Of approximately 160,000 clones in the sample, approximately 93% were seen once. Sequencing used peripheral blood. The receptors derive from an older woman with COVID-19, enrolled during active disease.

The CDR3 is CASSFQGANGYTF. The CDR3 DNA is TGTGCCAGCAGTTTTCAGGGGGCTAATGGCTACACCTTC. The chain joins TRBV7-2 to TRBJ1-2, with 8 bases aligning to TRBD1. J gave up 6 bases and V 6 bases, and 6 bases lay outside the gene matches. CDR3 size: 13 residues. Germline-derived CDR1 and CDR2 are SGHTA and FQGNSA.

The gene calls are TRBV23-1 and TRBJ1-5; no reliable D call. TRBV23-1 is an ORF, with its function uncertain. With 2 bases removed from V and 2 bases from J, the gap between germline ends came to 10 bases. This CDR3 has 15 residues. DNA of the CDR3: TGCGCCAGCAGTCAACCGTCAGGATGCAATCAGCCCCAGCATTTT. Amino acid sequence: CASSQPSGCNQPQHF.

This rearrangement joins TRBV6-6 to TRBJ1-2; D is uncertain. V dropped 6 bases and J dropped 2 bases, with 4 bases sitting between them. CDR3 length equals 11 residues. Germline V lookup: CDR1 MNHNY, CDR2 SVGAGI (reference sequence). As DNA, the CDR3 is TGTGCCAGCAGCGAGAACTATGGCTACACCTTC. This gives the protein CASSENYGYTF.

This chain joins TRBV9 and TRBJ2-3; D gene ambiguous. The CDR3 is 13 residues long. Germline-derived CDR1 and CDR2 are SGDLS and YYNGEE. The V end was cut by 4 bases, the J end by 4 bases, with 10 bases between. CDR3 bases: TGTGCCAGCAGCCCCACGGTCGCAGATACGCAGTATTTT. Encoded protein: CASSPTVADTQYF.

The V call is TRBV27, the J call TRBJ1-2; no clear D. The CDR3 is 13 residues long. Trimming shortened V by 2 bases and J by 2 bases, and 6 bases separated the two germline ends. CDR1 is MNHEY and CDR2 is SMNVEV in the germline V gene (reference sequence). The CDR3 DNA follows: TGTGCCAGCAGTTTACGGAGGAACTATGGCTACACCTTC. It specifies CASSLRRNYGYTF.

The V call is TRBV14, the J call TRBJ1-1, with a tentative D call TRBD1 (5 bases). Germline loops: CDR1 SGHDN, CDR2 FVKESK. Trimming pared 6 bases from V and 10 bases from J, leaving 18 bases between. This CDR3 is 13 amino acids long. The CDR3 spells CASSQNFQGTAFF. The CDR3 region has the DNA TGTGCCAGCAGTCAAAACTTTCAGGGAACAGCTTTCTTT.

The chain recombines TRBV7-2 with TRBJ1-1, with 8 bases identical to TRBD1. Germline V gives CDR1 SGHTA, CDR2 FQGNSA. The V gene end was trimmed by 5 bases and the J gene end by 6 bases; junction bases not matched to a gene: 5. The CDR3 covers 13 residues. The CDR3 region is CASSRQGRAEAFF. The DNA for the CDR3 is TGTGCCAGCAGCCGACAGGGGAGGGCTGAAGCTTTCTTT.

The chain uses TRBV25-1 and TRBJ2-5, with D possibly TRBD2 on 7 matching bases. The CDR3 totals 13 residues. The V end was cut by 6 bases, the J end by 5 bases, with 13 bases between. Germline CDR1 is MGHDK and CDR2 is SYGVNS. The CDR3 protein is CASSLGGLETQYF. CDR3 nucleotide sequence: TGTGCCAGCAGCTTGGGGGGGCTGGAGACCCAGTACTTC. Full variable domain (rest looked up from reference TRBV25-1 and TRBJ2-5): EADIYQTPRYLVIGTGKKITLECSQTMGHDKMYWYQQDPGMELHLIHYSYGVNSTEKGDLSSESTVSRIRTEHFPLTLESARPSHTSQYLCASSLGGLETQYFGPGTRLLVL.

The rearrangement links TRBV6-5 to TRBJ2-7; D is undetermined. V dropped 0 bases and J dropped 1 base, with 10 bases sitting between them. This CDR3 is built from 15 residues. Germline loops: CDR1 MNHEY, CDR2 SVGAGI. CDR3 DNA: TGTGCCAGCAGTTACTCTGGAACAGTTTCCTACGAGCAGTACTTC. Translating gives CASSYSGTVSYEQYF.

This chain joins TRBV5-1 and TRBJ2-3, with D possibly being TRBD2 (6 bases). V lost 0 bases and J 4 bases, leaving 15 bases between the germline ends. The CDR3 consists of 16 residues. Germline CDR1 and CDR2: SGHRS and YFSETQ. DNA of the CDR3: TGCGCCAGCAGCTTGGCCGAACTAGCCCAGGCAGATACGCAGTATTTT. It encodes CASSLAELAQADTQYF.

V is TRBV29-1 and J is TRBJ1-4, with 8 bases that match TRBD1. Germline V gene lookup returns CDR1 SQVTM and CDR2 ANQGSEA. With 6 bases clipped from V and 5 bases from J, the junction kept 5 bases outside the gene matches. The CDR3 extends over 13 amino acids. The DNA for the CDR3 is TGCAGCGTAGATACAGGGGGGAATGAAAAACTGTTTTTT. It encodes CSVDTGGNEKLFF.

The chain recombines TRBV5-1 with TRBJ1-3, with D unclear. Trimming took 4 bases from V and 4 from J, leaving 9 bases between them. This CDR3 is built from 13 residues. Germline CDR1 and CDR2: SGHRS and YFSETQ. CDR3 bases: TGCGCCAGCAGCGACACACAGGGAAACACCATATATTTT. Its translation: CASSDTQGNTIYF.

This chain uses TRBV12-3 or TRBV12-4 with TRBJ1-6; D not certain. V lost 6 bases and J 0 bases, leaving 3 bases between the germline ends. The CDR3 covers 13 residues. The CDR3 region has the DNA TGTGCCAGCAGCGGCTCCTATAATTCACCCCTCCACTTT. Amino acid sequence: CASSGSYNSPLHF.

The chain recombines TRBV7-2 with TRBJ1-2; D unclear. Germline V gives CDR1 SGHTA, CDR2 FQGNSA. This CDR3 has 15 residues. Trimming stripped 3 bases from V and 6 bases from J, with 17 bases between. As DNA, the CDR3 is TGTGCCAGCAGCTTTATGTCTCTTGGAGGGAATGGCTACACCTTC. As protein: CASSFMSLGGNGYTF.

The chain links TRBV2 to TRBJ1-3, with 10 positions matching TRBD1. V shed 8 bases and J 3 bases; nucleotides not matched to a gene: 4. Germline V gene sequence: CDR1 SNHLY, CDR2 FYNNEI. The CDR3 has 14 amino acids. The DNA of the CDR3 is TGTGCCAGCCGACAGGGGGCGGATGGAAACACCATATATTTT. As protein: CASRQGADGNTIYF.

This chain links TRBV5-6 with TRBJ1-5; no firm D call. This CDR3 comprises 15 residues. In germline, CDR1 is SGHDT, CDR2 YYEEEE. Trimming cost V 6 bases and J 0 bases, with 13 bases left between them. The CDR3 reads CASTHGEHSNQPQHF. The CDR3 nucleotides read TGTGCCAGCACCCACGGAGAACATAGCAATCAGCCCCAGCATTTT. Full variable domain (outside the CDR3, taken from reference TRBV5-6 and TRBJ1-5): DAGVTQSPTHLIKTRGQQVTLRCSPKSGHDTVSWYQQALGQGPQFIFQYYEEEERQRGNFPDRFSGHQFPNYSSELNVNALLLGDSALYLCASTHGEHSNQPQHFGDGTRLSIL.

CDR3 sequence (DNA): TGTGCCAGCAGCTTAAGGACAGGGTTGACCGGGGAGCTGTTTTTT. It yields the protein CASSLRTGLTGELFF. The V gene is TRBV7-6, the J gene TRBJ2-2; TRBD1 agrees at 8 bases. The germline V gene encodes CDR1 SGHVS and CDR2 FNYEAQ. J was trimmed by 5 bases and V by 2 bases; bases with no gene match: 4. The CDR3 has 15 amino acids.

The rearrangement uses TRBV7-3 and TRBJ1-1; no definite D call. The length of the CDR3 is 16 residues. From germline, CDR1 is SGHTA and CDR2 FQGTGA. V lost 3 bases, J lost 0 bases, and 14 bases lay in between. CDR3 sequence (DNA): TGTGCCAGCAGCTTGGGCTCCCCCTCCATGAACACTGAAGCTTTCTTT. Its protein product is CASSLGSPSMNTEAFF.

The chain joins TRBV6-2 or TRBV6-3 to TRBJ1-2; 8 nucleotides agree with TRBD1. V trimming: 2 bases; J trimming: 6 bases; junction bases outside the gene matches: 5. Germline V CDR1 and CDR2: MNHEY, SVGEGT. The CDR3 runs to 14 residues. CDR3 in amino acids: CASSYLQGGHGYTF. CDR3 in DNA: TGTGCCAGCAGTTACCTACAGGGGGGACATGGCTACACCTTC.

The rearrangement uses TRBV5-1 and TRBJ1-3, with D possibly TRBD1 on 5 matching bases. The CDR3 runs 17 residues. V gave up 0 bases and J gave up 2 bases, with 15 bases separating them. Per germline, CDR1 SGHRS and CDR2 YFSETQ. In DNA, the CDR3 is TGCGCCAGCAGCTTGGTACCTCCAGGGATCGCTGGAAACACCATATATTTT. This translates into CASSLVPPGIAGNTIYF. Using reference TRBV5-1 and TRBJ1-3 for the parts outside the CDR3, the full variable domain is KAGVTQTPRYLIKTRGQQVTLSCSPISGHRSVSWYQQTPGQGLQFLFEYFSETQRNKGNFPGRFSGRQFSNSRSEMNVSTLELGDSALYLCASSLVPPGIAGNTIYFGEGSWLTVV.

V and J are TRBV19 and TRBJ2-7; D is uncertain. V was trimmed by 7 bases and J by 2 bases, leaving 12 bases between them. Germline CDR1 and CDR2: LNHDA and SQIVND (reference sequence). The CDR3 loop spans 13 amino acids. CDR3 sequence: CASNNGGPYEQYF. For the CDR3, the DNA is TGTGCCAGTAATAACGGTGGGCCCTACGAGCAGTACTTC.